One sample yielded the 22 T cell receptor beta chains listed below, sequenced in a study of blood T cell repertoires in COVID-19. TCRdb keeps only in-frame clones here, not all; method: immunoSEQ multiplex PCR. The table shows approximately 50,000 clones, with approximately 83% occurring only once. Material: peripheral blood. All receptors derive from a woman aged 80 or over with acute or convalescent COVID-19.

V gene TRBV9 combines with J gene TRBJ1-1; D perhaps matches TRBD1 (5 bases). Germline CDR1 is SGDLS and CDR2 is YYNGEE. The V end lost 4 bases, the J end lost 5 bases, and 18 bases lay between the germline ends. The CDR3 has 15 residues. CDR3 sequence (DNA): TGTGCCAGCAGCCCCCGGGCCCTTGGGGGGACTGAAGCTTTCTTT. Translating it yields CASSPRALGGTEAFF.

CDR3 sequence: CASSPGTSLSTDTQYF. CDR3 sequence (DNA): TGTGCCAGTAGTCCCGGGACTAGCCTCAGCACAGATACGCAGTATTTT. The rearrangement links TRBV19 to TRBJ2-3, with 9 positions matching TRBD2. J was trimmed by 0 bases and V by 5 bases; bases with no gene match: 6. Germline lookup yields CDR1 LNHDA and CDR2 SQIVND (reference sequence). This CDR3 spans 16 amino acids.

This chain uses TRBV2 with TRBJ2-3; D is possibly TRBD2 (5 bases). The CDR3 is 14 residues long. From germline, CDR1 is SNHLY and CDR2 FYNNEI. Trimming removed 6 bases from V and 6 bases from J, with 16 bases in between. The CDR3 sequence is CASRVSVPPDTQYF. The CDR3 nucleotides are TGTGCCAGCAGGGTTAGCGTACCCCCGGATACGCAGTATTTT.

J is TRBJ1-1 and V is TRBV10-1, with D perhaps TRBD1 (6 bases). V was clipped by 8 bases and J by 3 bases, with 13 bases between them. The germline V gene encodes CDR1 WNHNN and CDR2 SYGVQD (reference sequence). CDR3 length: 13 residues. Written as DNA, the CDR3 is TGCGCCAGCCGGGACACCATGGACACTGAAGCTTTCTTT. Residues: CASRDTMDTEAFF.

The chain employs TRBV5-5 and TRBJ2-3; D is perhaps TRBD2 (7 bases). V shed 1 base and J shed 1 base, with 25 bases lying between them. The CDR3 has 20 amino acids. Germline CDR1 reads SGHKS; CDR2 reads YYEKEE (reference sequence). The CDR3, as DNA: TGTGCCAGCAGCTTGCGGGCCGGAACTCGCGGGGGCGGGGGCACAGATACGCAGTATTTT. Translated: CASSLRAGTRGGGGTDTQYF.

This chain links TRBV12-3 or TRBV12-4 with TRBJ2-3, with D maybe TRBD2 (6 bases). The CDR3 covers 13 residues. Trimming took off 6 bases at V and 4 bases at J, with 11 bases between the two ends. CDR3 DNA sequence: TGTGCCAGCAGCCCCCCGGGGGCAGATACGCAGTATTTT. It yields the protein CASSPPGADTQYF.

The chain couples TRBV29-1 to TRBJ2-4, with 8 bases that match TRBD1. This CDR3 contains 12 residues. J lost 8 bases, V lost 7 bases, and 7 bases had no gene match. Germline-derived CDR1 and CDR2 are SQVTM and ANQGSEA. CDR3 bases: TGCAGCGCTTGGACAGGGTTGGACATTCAGTACTTC. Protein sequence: CSAWTGLDIQYF.

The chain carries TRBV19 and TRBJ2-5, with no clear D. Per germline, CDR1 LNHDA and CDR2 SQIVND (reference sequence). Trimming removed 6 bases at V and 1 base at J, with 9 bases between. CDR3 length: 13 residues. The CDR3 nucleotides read TGTGCCAGTAGCGTGAGAATCCAAGAGACCCAGTACTTC. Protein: CASSVRIQETQYF.

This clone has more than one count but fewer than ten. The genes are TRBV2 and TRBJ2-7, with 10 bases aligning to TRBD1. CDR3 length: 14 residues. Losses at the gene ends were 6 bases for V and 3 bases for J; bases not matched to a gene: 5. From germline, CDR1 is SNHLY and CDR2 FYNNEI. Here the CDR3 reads CASRPRTGGYEQYF. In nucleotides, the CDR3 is TGTGCCAGCAGGCCCCGGACAGGGGGCTACGAGCAGTACTTC.

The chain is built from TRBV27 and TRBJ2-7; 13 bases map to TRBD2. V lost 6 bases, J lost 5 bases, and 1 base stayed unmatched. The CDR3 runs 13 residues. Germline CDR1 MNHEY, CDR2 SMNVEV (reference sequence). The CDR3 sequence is CASRLAGGNEQYF. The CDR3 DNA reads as TGTGCCAGCAGACTAGCGGGGGGGAACGAGCAGTACTTC.

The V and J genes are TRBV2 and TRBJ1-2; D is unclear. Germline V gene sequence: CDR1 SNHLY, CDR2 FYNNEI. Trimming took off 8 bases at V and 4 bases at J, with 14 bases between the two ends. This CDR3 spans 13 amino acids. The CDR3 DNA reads TGTGCCAGCGTGAGGGCGCTGGGCTATGGCTACACCTTC. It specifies CASVRALGYGYTF. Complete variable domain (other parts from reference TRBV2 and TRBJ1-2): EPEVTQTPSHQVTQMGQEVILRCVPISNHLYFYWYRQILGQKVEFLVSFYNNEISEKSEIFDDQFSVERPDGSNFTLKIRSTKLEDSAMYFCASVRALGYGYTFGSGTRLTVV.

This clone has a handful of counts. The CDR3 is CASSPGGWSNQPQHF. In DNA form, the CDR3 reads TGTGCCAGCTCCCCGGGGGGCTGGAGCAATCAGCCCCAGCATTTT. The chain recombines TRBV7-9 with TRBJ1-5, with TRBD1 as a possible D gene (6 bases). V lost 8 bases and J lost 1, with 15 bases in between. Germline lookup yields CDR1 SEHNR and CDR2 FQNEAQ (reference sequence). CDR3 length equals 15 residues.

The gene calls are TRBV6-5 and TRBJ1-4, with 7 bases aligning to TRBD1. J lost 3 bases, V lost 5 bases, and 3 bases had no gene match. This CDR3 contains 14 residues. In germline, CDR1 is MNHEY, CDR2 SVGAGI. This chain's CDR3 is CASSQTGPNEKLFF. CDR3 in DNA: TGTGCCAGCAGTCAGACAGGGCCTAATGAAAAACTGTTTTTT.

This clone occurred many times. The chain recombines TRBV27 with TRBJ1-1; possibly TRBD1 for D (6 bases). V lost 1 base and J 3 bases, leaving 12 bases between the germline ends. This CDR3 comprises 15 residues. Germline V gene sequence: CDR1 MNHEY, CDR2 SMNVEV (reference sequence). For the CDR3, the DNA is TGTGCCAGCAGTTTATTTGCACAGGGAGACACTGAAGCTTTCTTT. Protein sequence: CASSLFAQGDTEAFF.

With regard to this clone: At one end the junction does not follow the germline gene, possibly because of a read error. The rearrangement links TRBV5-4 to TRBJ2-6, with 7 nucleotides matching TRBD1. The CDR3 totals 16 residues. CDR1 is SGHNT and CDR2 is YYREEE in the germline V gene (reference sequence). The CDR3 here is CASRLGQPSGANVLTF. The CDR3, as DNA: TGTGCCAGCAGATTGGGACAGCCCTCTGGGGCCAACGTCCTGACTTTC.

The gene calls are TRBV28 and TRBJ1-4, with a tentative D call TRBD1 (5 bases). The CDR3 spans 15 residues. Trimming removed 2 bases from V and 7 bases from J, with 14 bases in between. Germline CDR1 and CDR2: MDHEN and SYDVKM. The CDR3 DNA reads TGTGCCAGCAGTTTAGGGGGGAGTCGGGGTGAAAAACTGTTTTTT. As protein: CASSLGGSRGEKLFF.

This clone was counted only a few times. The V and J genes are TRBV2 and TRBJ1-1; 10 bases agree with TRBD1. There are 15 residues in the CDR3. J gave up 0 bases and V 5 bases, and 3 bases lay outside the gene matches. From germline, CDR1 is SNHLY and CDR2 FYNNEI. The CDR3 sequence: CASSRQGALNTEAFF. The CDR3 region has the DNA TGTGCCAGCAGTAGACAGGGGGCTCTGAACACTGAAGCTTTCTTT.

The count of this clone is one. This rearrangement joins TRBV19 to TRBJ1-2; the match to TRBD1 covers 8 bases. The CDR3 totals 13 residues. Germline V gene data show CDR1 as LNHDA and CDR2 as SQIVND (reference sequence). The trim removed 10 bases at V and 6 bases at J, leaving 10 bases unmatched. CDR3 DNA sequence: TGTGCCACCTTCCCGGGACAGGTCAATGGCTACACCTTC. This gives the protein CATFPGQVNGYTF.

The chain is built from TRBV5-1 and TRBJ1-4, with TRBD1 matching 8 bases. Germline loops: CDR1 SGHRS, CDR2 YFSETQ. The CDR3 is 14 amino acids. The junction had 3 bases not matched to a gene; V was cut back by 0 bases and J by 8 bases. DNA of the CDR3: TGCGCCAGCAGCTTGGCCACAGGGGGGGAAAAACTGTTTTTT. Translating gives CASSLATGGEKLFF. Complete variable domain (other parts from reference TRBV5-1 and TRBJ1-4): KAGVTQTPRYLIKTRGQQVTLSCSPISGHRSVSWYQQTPGQGLQFLFEYFSETQRNKGNFPGRFSGRQFSNSRSEMNVSTLELGDSALYLCASSLATGGEKLFFGSGTQLSVL.

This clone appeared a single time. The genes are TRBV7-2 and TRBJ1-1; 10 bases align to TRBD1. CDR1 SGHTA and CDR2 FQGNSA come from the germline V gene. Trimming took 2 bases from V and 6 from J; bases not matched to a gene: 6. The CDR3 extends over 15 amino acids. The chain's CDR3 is CASSLMGQGSAEAFF. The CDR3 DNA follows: TGTGCCAGCAGCTTAATGGGACAGGGGTCGGCTGAAGCTTTCTTT.

CDR3 loop: CASSLEGPLAGVYNEQFF. The CDR3 bases are TGTGCCAGCAGCTTGGAGGGCCCCCTAGCGGGGGTATACAATGAGCAGTTCTTC. This rearrangement joins TRBV5-5 to TRBJ2-1, with 10 nucleotides matching TRBD2. Germline V gives CDR1 SGHKS, CDR2 YYEKEE (reference sequence). The trim removed 0 bases at V and 4 bases at J, leaving 10 bases unmatched. This CDR3 spans 18 amino acids.

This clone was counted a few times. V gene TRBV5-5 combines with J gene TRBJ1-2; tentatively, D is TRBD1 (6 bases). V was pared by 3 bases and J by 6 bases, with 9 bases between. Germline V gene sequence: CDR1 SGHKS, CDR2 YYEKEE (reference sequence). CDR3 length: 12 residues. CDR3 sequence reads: CASSSRGHGYTF. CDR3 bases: TGTGCCAGCAGCTCGCGGGGGCATGGCTACACCTTC.